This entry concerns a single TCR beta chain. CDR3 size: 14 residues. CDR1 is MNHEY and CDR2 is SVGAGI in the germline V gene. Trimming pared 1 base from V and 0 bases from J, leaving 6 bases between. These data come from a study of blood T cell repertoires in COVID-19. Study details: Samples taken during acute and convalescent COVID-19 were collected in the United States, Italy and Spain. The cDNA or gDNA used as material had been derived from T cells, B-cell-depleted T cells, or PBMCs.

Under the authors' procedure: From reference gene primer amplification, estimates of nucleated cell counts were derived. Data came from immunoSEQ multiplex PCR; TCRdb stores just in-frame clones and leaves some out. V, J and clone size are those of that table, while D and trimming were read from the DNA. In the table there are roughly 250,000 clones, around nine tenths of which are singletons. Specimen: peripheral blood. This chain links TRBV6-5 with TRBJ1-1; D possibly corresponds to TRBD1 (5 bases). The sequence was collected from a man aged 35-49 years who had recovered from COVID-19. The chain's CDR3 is CASSYWGVNTEAFF. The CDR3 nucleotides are TGTGCCAGCAGTTACTGGGGGGTGAACACTGAAGCTTTCTTT.